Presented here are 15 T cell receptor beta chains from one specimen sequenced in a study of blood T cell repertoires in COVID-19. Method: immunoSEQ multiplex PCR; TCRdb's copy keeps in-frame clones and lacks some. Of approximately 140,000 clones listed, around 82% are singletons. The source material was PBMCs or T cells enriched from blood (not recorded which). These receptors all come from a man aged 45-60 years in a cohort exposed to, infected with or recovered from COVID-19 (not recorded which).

This CDR3 is CASTPPGVGNTEAFF. The CDR3 bases are TGTGCCAGCACCCCCCCCGGGGTGGGGAACACTGAAGCTTTCTTT. The chain joins TRBV7-9 to TRBJ1-1; D is uncertain. CDR1 is SEHNR, CDR2 FQNEAQ, per germline (reference sequence). Trimming stripped 7 bases from V and 1 base from J, with 16 bases between. The CDR3 is 15 amino acids.

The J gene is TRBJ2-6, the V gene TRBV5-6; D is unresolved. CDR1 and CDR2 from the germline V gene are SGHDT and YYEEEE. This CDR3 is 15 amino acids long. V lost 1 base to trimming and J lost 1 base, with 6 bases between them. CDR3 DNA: TGTGCCAGCAGCTTGCCCGGTTCTGGGGCCAACGTCCTGACTTTC. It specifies CASSLPGSGANVLTF.

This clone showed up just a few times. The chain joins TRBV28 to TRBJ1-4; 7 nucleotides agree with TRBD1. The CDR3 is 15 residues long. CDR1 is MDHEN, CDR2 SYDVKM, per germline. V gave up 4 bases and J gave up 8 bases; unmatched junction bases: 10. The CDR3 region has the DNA TGTGCCAGCAGTTCCTCAGGGGGGATAAGCGAAAAACTGTTTTTT. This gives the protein CASSSSGGISEKLFF.

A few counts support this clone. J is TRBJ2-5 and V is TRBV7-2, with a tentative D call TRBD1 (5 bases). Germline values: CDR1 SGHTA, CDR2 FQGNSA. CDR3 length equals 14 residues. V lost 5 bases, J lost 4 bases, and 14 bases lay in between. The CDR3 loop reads CASSARGLRETQYF. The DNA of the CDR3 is TGTGCCAGCAGCGCTAGGGGTCTTCGAGAGACCCAGTACTTC.

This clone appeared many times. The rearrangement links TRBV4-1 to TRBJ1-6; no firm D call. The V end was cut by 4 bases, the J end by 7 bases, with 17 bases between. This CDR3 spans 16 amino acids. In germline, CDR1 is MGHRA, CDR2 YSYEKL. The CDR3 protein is CASSPIGRELNSPLHF. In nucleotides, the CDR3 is TGCGCCAGCAGCCCTATCGGACGGGAGCTAAATTCACCCCTCCACTTT.

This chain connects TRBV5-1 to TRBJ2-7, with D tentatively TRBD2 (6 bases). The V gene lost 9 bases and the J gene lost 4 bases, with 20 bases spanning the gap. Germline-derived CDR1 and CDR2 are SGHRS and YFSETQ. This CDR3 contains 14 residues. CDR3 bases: TGCGCCAAATGTGGCGGGGCGGTAAAATACGAGCAGTACTTC. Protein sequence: CAKCGGAVKYEQYF.

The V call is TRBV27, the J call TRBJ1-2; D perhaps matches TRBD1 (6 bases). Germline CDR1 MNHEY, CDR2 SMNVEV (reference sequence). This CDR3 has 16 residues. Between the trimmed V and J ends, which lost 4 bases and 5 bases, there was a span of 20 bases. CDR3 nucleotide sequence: TGTGCCAGCAGTTCCCTCGGAGGGGGGGGAGGGTATGGCTACACCTTC. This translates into CASSSLGGGGGYGYTF.

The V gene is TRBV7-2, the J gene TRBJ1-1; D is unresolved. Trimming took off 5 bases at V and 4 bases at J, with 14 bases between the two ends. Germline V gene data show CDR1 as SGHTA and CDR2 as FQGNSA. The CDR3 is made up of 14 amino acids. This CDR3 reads CASSKAGISTEAFF. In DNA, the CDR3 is TGTGCCAGCAGCAAAGCGGGGATTAGCACTGAAGCTTTCTTT.

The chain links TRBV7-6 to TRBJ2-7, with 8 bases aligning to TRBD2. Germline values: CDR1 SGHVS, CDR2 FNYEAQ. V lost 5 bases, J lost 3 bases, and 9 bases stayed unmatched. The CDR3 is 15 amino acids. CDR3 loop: CASSPSGGGVYEQYF. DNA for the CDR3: TGTGCCAGCAGCCCCTCCGGGGGGGGTGTCTACGAGCAGTACTTC. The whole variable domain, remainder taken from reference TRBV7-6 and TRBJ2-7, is GAGVSQSPRYKVTKRGQDVALRCDPISGHVSLYWYRQALGQGPEFLTYFNYEAQQDKSGLPNDRFSAERPEGSISTLTIQRTEQRDSAMYRCASSPSGGGVYEQYFGPGTRLTVT.

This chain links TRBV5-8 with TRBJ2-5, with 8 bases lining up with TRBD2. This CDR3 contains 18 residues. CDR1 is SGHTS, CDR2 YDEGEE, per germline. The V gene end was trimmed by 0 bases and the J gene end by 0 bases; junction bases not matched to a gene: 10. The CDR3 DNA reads TGTGCCAGCAGCTTGGTTTGGCGGGGGGACATAGACCAAGAGACCCAGTACTTC. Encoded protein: CASSLVWRGDIDQETQYF.

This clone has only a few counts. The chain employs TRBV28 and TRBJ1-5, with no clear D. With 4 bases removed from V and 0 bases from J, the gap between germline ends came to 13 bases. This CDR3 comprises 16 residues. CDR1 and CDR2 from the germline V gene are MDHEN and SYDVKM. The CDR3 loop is CASSSAPGDSNQPQHF. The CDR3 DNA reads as TGTGCCAGCAGTTCCGCCCCCGGGGATAGCAATCAGCCCCAGCATTTT.

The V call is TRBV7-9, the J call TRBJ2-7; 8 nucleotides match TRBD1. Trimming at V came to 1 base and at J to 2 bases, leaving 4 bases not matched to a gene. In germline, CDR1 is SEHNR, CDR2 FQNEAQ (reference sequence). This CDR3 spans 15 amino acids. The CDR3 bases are TGTGCCAGCAGCTTAGGAGTCAGGGGGCCCTACGAGCAGTACTTC. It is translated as CASSLGVRGPYEQYF.

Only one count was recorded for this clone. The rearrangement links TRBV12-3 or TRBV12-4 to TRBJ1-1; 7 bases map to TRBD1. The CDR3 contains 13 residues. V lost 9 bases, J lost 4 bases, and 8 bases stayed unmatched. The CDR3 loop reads CASGKTGRTEAFF. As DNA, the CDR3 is TGTGCCAGTGGGAAGACAGGGCGCACTGAAGCTTTCTTT.

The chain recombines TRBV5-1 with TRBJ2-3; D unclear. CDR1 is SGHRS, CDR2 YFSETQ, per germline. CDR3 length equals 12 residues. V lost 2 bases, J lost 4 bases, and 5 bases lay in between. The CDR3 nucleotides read TGCGCCAGCAGCTTACAGTCAGATACGCAGTATTTT. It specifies CASSLQSDTQYF.

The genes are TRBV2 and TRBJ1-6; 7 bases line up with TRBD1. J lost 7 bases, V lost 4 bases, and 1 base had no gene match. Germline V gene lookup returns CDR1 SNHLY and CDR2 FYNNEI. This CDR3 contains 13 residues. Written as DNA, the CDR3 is TGTGCCAGCAGTGTACAGGGGAATTCACCCCTCCACTTT. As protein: CASSVQGNSPLHF.